A selection of T cell receptor beta chains follows, all from one sample in a study of technical replicates of blood from a handful of donors. Sequencing was performed with immunoSEQ multiplex PCR; in TCRdb, only in-frame clones are kept and a portion is missing. Of about 80,000 clones listed, 95% to 98% are singletons. Sequenced material: T cells isolated from PBMCs. These TCRs come from a human donor in good health. Both conserved end residues are part of each CDR3. The order of the fields is V gene, J gene, D gene, CDR3 protein. D genes are given only for firm matches.

TRBV29-1	TRBJ2-1	-	CSLRSGGNEQFF
TRBV11-3	TRBJ2-2	-	CASTVAANTGELFF
TRBV11-1	TRBJ2-2	-	CASTGRGPITGELFF
TRBV7-2	TRBJ2-7	TRBD2	CASSFARGGISNEQYF
TRBV27	TRBJ2-2	-	CASSLGQNTGELFF
TRBV11-3	TRBJ1-3	-	CASSPREQGTGNTIYF
TRBV25-1	TRBJ2-1	-	CASQPGSNEQFF
TRBV27	TRBJ1-5	-	CASSQTGGYQPQHF
TRBV5-6	TRBJ2-7	TRBD1	CASSGDRAPYEQYF
TRBV5-1	TRBJ2-1	-	CASSLVLNYNEQFF
TRBV6-1	TRBJ1-1	TRBD1	CASSYDRVEAFF
TRBV12-5	TRBJ2-7	-	CASGLAPGGEQYF
TRBV25-1	TRBJ2-2	TRBD1	CASSGTGTGHTGELFF
TRBV6-1	TRBJ2-3	TRBD1	CASSERTGGSTDTQYF
TRBV6-1	TRBJ1-1	-	CATGTPDEAFF
TRBV5-1	TRBJ2-7	TRBD2	CASSPTYSSGRPYEQYF
TRBV29-1	TRBJ1-2	TRBD1	CSVEKGAQAF
TRBV6-5	TRBJ2-5	TRBD2	CASTHLAGETQYF
TRBV29-1	TRBJ2-3	TRBD1	CSVADRGLNTQYF
TRBV7-6	TRBJ2-7	TRBD1	CASSDRDYEQYF
TRBV19	TRBJ1-1	-	CASSIMAGNTEAFF
TRBV28	TRBJ1-1	TRBD1	CASSLGTGGSAEAFF
TRBV5-4	TRBJ2-1	TRBD2	CASSFNPELLAGVDNEQFF
TRBV4-1	TRBJ2-1	-	CASSQVLNEQFF
TRBV7-9	TRBJ1-2	-	CASSFDFVGYTF
TRBV6-5	TRBJ2-5	-	CASRLTSVETQYF
TRBV18	TRBJ1-4	TRBD1	CASSLDQQGYTEKLFF
TRBV4-1	TRBJ1-2	TRBD1	CASSQGDSSYGYTF
TRBV5-4	TRBJ1-1	-	CASSSSNTEAFF
TRBV28	TRBJ1-5	TRBD1	CAIKSGTGSYSNQPQHF
TRBV9	TRBJ1-2	TRBD1	CASSVTGGDYGYTF
TRBV7-9	TRBJ2-5	TRBD1	CASSSGTEETQYF